This T cell receptor beta chain came from a study of cytomegalovirus exposure and HLA in healthy donors. The CDR3 extends over 13 amino acids. Trimming at V came to 10 bases and at J to 9 bases, leaving 9 bases not matched to a gene. CDR1 SGDLS and CDR2 YYNGEE come from the germline V gene. Researchers ran the PCR with 60 Vbeta and 13 Jbeta primers. In the original analysis: A later analysis counted around 80 million unique TCR beta chains, around 10 million shared. Assay: immunoSEQ multiplex PCR; the TCRdb copy retains only in-frame clones and omits some. The V and J calls and clone size come from that table; D and trimming were worked out from the DNA. This sample's table reports around 50,000 clones. Note on this clone: Its antigen is as yet unknown.

Study-level points and caveats: A later analysis linked a missense variant in DCLRE1C to the trimming of TCR beta V and J genes. It was shown in a later analysis that HLA-associated TCR beta chains were more clonally expanded than other, equally common chains.

This cohort consisted of healthy bone marrow donors. The J gene is TRBJ2-1, the V gene TRBV9; 11 nucleotides agree with TRBD2. The specimen was PBMCs. The TCR sequence derives from a woman between 25 and 40 years old in good health and CMV-seropositive. In nucleotides, the CDR3 is TGTGCCTCAACGAGAGGGACTAGCGGTGAGCAGTTCTTC. It is translated as CASTRGTSGEQFF.